This T cell receptor (beta chain) was recorded in a study of cytomegalovirus exposure and HLA in healthy donors. V shed 2 bases, J shed 7 bases, and the junction held 16 bases outside the gene matches. Germline V gene lookup returns CDR1 SGHVS and CDR2 FQNEAQ. CDR3 size: 17 residues. 60 Vbeta and 13 Jbeta primers were used in PCR. The data were produced by immunoSEQ multiplex PCR, yet TCRdb's version contains in-frame clones alone and is incomplete. The sample lists some 66,000 clones, 78% occurring once. Sequenced material: PBMCs. The TCR sequence derives from a man in his forties in good health and CMV-seronegative. V and J are TRBV7-8 and TRBJ2-7; TRBD2 aligns across 8 bases. CDR3 DNA: TGTGCCAGCAGCTTAACAAGCGCGGGAGGATCTAATGTTGAGCAGTACTTC. This encodes CASSLTSAGGSNVEQYF.